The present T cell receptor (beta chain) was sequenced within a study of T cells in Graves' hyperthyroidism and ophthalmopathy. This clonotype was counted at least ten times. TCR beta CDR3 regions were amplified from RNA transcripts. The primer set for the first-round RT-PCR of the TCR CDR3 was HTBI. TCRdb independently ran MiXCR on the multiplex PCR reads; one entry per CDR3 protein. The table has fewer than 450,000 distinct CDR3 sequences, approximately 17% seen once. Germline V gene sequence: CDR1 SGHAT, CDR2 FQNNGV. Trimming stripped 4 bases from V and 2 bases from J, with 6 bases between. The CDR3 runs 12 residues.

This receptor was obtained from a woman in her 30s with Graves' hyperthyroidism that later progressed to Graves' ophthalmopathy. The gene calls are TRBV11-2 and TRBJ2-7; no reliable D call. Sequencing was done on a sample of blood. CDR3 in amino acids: CASSSRTYEQYF. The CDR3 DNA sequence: TGTGCCAGCAGCTCCCGTACCTACGAGCAGTACTTC.